Below, 6 T cell receptor beta chains from the same sample are listed, as sequenced in a study of blood T cell repertoires in COVID-19. Assay: immunoSEQ multiplex PCR; the TCRdb copy retains only in-frame clones and omits some. The data hold roughly 230,000 clones, with 80% to 85% observed a single time. The sample was peripheral blood. These receptors all stem from a man in his fifties or sixties with active or convalescent COVID-19.

This clone was found a few times. The V call is TRBV30, the J call TRBJ2-1; possibly TRBD2 for D (5 bases). Trimming cost V 0 bases and J 7 bases, with 13 bases left between them. The CDR3 is 14 amino acids. Germline CDR1 and CDR2: GTSNPN and SVGIG (reference sequence). The CDR3 reads CAWSVPPQRNEQFF. The DNA of the CDR3 is TGTGCCTGGAGTGTACCCCCCCAGCGGAATGAGCAGTTCTTC.

This clone appeared once. The chain has TRBV9 and TRBJ2-1, with 13 nucleotides matching TRBD2. Germline V gene lookup returns CDR1 SGDLS and CDR2 YYNGEE. Trimming removed 3 bases from V and 0 bases from J; junction bases left unmatched: 9. There are 19 residues in the CDR3. Here the CDR3 DNA reads TGTGCCAGCAGCGAGCGGACTAGCGGGAGCCTAAGCTCCTACAATGAGCAGTTCTTC. This encodes CASSERTSGSLSSYNEQFF.

This chain links TRBV29-1 with TRBJ1-1; a possible D gene is TRBD1 (6 bases). Trimming shortened V by 4 bases and J by 0 bases, and 15 bases separated the two germline ends. The CDR3 has 15 amino acids. From germline, CDR1 is SQVTM and CDR2 ANQGSEA. Here the CDR3 reads CSVGRTDVMNTEAFF. CDR3 sequence (DNA): TGCAGCGTTGGTAGGACAGATGTCATGAACACTGAAGCTTTCTTT.

This chain's CDR3 is CASSDGLAADTQYF. For the CDR3, the DNA is TGTGCCAGCAGTGATGGACTAGCCGCAGATACGCAGTATTTT. V and J are TRBV6-1 and TRBJ2-3, with 8 bases that match TRBD2. Germline assignment: CDR1 MNHNS and CDR2 SASEGT. This CDR3 is 14 amino acids long. The J segment lost 4 bases and the V segment lost 3 bases, leaving 3 bases of the junction unmatched.

The rearrangement links TRBV9 to TRBJ1-1; no reliable D call. Trimming shortened V by 1 base and J by 1 base, and 8 bases separated the two germline ends. The CDR3 contains 14 residues. Germline loops: CDR1 SGDLS, CDR2 YYNGEE. The CDR3 here is CASSVKHSNTEAFF. The DNA for the CDR3 is TGTGCCAGCAGCGTAAAGCATTCGAACACTGAAGCTTTCTTT.

V and J are TRBV28 and TRBJ1-5, with 7 bases matching TRBD1. V trimming: 6 bases; J trimming: 6 bases; junction bases outside the gene matches: 11. Germline CDR1 is MDHEN and CDR2 is SYDVKM. This CDR3 comprises 15 residues. The CDR3: CASSPPQGTVQPQHF. CDR3 coding DNA: TGTGCCAGCAGCCCCCCACAGGGGACGGTTCAGCCCCAGCATTTT.